This record looks at one TCR beta chain sequence and its context. The antigen is unknown. This same CDR3 is encoded by further DNA sequences in the sample. The entry originates in a study of shared clonotypes between healthy human individuals. Regarding the study as a whole: Among the subsets, naive ones generally showed larger estimated richness than memory ones.

Germline CDR1 reads SQVTM; CDR2 reads ANQGSEA. This CDR3 is 13 amino acids long. The V gene lost 6 bases and the J gene lost 0 bases, with 8 bases spanning the gap. Assay: immunoSEQ multiplex PCR; the TCRdb copy retains only in-frame clones and omits some. The table records approximately 250,000 clones, about 65% of them present only once. The sequence derives from a man in his thirties or forties in good health. The sequenced sample consisted of memory CD4+ T cells sorted from blood. Stated subset: CD45RA-negative fraction. The chain recombines TRBV29-1 with TRBJ2-2; TRBD1 might be the D (6 bases). The CDR3 nucleotides are TGCAGCGTGGGACACACGAACACCGGGGAGCTGTTTTTT. Its translation: CSVGHTNTGELFF.